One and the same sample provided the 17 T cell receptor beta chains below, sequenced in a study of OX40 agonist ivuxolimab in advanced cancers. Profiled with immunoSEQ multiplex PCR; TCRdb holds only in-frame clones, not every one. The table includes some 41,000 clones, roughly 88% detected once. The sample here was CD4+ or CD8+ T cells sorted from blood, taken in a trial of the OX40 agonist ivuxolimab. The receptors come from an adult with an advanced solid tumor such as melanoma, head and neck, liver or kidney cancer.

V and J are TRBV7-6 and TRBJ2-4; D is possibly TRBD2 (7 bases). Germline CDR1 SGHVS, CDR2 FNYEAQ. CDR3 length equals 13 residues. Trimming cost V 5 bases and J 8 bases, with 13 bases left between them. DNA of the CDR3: TGTGCCAGCAGCGCGAGGGGGGGTGACATTCAGTACTTC. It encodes CASSARGGDIQYF.

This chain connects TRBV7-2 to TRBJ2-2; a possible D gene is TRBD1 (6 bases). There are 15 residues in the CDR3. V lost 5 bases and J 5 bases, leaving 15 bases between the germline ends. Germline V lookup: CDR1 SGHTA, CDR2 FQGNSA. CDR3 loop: CASSLDQRGTGELFF. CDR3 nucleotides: TGTGCCAGCAGCCTGGACCAGAGGGGGACCGGGGAGCTGTTTTTT.

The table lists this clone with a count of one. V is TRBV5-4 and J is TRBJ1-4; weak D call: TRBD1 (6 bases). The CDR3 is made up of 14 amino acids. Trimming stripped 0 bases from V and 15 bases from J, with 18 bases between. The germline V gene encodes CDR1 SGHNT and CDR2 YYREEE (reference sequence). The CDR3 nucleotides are TGTGCCAGCAGCTTGGATACGGGCAGGGGAGTTTTGTTTTTT. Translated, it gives CASSLDTGRGVLFF.

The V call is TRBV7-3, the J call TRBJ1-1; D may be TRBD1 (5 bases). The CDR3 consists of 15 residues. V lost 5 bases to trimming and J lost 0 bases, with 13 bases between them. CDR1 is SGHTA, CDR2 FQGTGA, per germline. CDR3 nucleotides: TGTGCCAGCAGCCTTCGGGGAGGGGTGAACACTGAAGCTTTCTTT. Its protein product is CASSLRGGVNTEAFF.

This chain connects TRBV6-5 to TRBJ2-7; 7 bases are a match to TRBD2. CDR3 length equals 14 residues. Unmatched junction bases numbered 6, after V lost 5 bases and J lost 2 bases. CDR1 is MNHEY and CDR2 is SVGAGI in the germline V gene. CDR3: CASSERDGPYEQYF. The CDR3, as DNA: TGTGCCAGCAGTGAGCGGGATGGCCCCTACGAGCAGTACTTC.

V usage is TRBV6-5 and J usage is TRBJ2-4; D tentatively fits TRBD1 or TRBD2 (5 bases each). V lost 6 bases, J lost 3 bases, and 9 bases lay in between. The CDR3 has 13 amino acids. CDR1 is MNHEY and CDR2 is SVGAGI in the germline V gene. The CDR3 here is CASRQAGKNIQYF. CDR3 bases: TGTGCCAGCAGACAGGCGGGCAAAAACATTCAGTACTTC.

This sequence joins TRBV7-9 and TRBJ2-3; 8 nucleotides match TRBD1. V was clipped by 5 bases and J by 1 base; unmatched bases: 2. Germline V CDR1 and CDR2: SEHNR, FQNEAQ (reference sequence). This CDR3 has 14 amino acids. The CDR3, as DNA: TGTGCCAGCAGCCCGGGACAGGGCACAGATACGCAGTATTTT. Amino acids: CASSPGQGTDTQYF.

The CDR3 coding sequence is TGCGCCAGCAGCTCGCTACAGTACATCTCCTACAATGAGCAGTTCTTC. Translation gives CASSSLQYISYNEQFF. The chain is built from TRBV5-1 and TRBJ2-1; D ambiguous. Germline V gene data show CDR1 as SGHRS and CDR2 as YFSETQ. CDR3 length: 16 amino acids. V gave up 3 bases and J gave up 0 bases, with 13 bases separating them.

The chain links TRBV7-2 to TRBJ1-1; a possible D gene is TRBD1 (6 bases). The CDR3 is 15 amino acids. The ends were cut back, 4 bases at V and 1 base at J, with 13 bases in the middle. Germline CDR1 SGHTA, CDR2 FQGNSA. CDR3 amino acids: CASSSQTGTNTEAFF. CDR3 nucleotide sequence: TGTGCCAGCAGCTCTCAAACAGGGACGAACACTGAAGCTTTCTTT.

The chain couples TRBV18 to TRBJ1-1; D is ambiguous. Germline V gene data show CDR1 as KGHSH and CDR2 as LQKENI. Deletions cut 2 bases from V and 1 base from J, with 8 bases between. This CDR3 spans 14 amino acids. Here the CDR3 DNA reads TGTGCCAGCTCACCAAGTATTCGGAACACTGAAGCTTTCTTT. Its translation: CASSPSIRNTEAFF.

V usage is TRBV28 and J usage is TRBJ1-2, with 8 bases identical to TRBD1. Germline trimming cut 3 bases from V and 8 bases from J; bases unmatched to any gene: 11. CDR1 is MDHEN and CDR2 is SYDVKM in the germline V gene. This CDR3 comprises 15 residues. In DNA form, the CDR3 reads TGTGCCAGCAGTTTGTCCCGTCAGGGGGCGGGAGGCTACACCTTC. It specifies CASSLSRQGAGGYTF.

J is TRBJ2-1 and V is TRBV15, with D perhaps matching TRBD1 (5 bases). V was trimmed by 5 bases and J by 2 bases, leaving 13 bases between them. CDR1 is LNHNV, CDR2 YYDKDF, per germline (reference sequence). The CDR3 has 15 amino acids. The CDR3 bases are TGTGCCACCAGCGACAGAAAACTTCCCTACAATGAGCAGTTCTTC. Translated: CATSDRKLPYNEQFF.

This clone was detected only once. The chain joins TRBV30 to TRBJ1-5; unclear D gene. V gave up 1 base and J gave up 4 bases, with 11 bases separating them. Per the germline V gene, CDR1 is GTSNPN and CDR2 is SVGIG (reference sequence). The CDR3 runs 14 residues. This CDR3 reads CAWSGQVINQPQHF. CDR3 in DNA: TGTGCCTGGAGTGGGCAGGTCATAAATCAGCCCCAGCATTTT.

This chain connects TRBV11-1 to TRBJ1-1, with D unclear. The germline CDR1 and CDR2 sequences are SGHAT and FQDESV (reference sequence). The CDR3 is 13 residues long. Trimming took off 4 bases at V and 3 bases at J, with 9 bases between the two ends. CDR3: CASSSHDDTEAFF. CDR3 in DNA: TGTGCCAGCAGCTCCCACGACGACACTGAAGCTTTCTTT.

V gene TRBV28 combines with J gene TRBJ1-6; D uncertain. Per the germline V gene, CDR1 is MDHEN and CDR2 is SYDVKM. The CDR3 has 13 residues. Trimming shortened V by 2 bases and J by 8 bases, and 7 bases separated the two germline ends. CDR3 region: CASSLLGDSPLHF. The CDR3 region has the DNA TGTGCCAGCAGTTTACTTGGGGATTCACCCCTCCACTTT. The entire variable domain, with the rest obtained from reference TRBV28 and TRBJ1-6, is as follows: DVKVTQSSRYLVKRTGEKVFLECVQDMDHENMFWYRQDPGLGLRLIYFSYDVKMKEKGDIPEGYSVSREKKERFSLILESASTNQTSMYLCASSLLGDSPLHFGNGTRLTVT.

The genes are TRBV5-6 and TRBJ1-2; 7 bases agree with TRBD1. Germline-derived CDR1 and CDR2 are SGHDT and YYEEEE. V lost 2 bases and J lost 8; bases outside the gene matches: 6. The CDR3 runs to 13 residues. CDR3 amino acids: CASSLDRDGGYTF. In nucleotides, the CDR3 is TGTGCCAGCAGCTTAGACAGGGATGGAGGCTACACCTTC.

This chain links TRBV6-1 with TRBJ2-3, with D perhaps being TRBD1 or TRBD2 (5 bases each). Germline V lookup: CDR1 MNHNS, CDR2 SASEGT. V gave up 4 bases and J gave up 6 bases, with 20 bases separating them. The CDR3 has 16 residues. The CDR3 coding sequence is TGTGCCAGCAGTGGATTCCCAGGGAGATCCGGCGATACGCAGTATTTT. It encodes CASSGFPGRSGDTQYF.